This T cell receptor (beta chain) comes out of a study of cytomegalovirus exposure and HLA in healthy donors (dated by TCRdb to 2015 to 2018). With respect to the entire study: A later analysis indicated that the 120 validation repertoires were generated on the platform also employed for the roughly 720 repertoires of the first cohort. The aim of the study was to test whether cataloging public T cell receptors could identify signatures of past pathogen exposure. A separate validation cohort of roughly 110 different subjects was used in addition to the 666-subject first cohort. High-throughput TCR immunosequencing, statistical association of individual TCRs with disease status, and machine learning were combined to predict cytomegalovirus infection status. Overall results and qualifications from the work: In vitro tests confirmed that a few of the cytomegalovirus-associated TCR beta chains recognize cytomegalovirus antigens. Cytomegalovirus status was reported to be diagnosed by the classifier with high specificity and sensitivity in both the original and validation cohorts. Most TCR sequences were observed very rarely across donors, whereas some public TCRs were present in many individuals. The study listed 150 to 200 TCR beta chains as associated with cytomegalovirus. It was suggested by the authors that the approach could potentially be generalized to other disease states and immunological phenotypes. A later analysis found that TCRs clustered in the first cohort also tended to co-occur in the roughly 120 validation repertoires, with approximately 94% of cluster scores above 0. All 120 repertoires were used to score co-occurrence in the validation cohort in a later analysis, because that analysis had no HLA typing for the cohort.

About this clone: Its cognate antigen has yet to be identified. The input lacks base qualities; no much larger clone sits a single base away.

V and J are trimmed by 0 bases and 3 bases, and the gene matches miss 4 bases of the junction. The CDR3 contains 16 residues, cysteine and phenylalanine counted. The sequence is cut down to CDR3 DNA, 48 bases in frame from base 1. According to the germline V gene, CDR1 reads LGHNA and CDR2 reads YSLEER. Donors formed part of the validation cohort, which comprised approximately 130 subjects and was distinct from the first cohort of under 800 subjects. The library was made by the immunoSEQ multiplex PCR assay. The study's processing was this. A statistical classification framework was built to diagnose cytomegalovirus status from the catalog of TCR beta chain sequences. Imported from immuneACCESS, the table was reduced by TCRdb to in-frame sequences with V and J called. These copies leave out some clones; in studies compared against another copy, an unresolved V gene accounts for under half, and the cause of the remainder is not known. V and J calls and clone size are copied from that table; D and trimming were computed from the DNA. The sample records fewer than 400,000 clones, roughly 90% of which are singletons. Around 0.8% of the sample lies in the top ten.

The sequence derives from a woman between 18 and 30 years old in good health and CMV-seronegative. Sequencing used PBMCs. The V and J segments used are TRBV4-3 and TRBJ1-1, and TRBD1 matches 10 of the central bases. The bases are TGCGCCAGCAGCCAAGATGGGACAGGGGCGTACACTGAAGCTTTCTTT. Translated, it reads CASSQDGTGAYTEAFF.